The 25 T cell receptor beta chains below all came from one sample that was sequenced in a study of shared clonotypes between healthy human individuals. This table comes from immunoSEQ multiplex PCR, and its TCRdb copy is limited to in-frame clones, with some not included. The sample lists 700,000 to 950,000 clones, 96% occurring once. Naive-designated CD8 cells lacked CD45RO, were positively enriched for CCR7, and omitted terminally differentiated effector memory CD45RA+ cells. The sample taken for sequencing was naive CD8+ T cells sorted from blood. Receptors were obtained from a man aged 25-45 years in good health.

As to this clone: At the DNA level, this CDR3 is encoded by other sequences in the same sample as well. This rearrangement joins TRBV9 to TRBJ2-1; possibly TRBD2 for D (6 bases). Germline-derived CDR1 and CDR2 are SGDLS and YYNGEE. V was cut by 0 bases and J by 2 bases, with 9 bases left in between. This CDR3 has 15 amino acids. The CDR3 is CASSVDGGTYNEQFF. CDR3 sequence (DNA): TGTGCCAGCAGCGTAGATGGGGGGACCTACAATGAGCAGTTCTTC.

The rearrangement joins TRBV29-1 to TRBJ1-5; TRBD1 might be the D (6 bases). Germline V gene lookup returns CDR1 SQVTM and CDR2 ANQGSEA. This CDR3 has 13 residues. Trimming pared 6 bases from V and 7 bases from J, leaving 16 bases between. The CDR3 reads CSVVDSTRQPQHF. CDR3 coding DNA: TGCAGCGTGGTGGACAGTACCCGACAGCCCCAGCATTTT.

This sequence joins TRBV7-9 and TRBJ2-5; 7 bases fit TRBD2. V was pared by 6 bases and J by 4 bases, with 11 bases of the junction left unmatched. This CDR3 contains 15 residues. The germline V gene has CDR1 SEHNR and CDR2 FQNEAQ (reference sequence). CDR3 sequence reads: CASSSRLAERETQYF. CDR3 DNA: TGTGCCAGCAGTTCGCGTCTAGCGGAGCGAGAGACCCAGTACTTC.

This chain joins TRBV6-4 and TRBJ2-3; D may be TRBD1 or TRBD2 (5 bases each). Trimming removed 3 bases from V and 6 bases from J, with 13 bases in between. The CDR3 spans 14 residues. Per germline, CDR1 MRHNA and CDR2 SNTAGT. CDR3 in amino acids: CASSDRGGADTQYF. The CDR3 DNA sequence: TGTGCCAGCAGTGATCGGGGTGGGGCGGATACGCAGTATTTT.

The V and J genes are TRBV9 and TRBJ2-7; TRBD2 matches at 14 bases. The V segment lost 3 bases and the J segment 0 bases; nucleotides outside the gene matches: 8. Germline CDR1 SGDLS, CDR2 YYNGEE. There are 18 residues in the CDR3. The CDR3 reads CASSAGTSGSFSSYEQYF. The DNA of the CDR3 is TGTGCCAGCAGCGCCGGGACTAGCGGGAGTTTTAGCTCCTACGAGCAGTACTTC.

J is TRBJ2-3 and V is TRBV7-9; 8 bases are a match to TRBD2. J lost 4 bases, V lost 7 bases, and 7 bases had no gene match. Per the germline V gene, CDR1 is SEHNR and CDR2 is FQNEAQ (reference sequence). The CDR3 is made up of 14 amino acids. The DNA of the CDR3 is TGTGCCAGCACCCTTAAGCGGGAGCCAGATACGCAGTATTTT. Amino acids: CASTLKREPDTQYF.

This rearrangement joins TRBV2 to TRBJ2-4, with D maybe TRBD2 (5 bases). Germline V gene sequence: CDR1 SNHLY, CDR2 FYNNEI. The CDR3 has 15 amino acids. Trimming removed 6 bases at V and 6 bases at J, with 18 bases between. Here the CDR3 reads CASRDSEILGNIQYF. The DNA for the CDR3 is TGTGCCAGCAGGGACTCCGAAATCCTCGGAAACATTCAGTACTTC.

V usage is TRBV9 and J usage is TRBJ1-2; D is perhaps TRBD1 (5 bases). The CDR3 spans 12 residues. Germline V gene lookup returns CDR1 SGDLS and CDR2 YYNGEE. V was shortened by 6 bases and J by 8 bases, with 14 bases between the two germline ends. CDR3 sequence: CASTSGPGGYTF. CDR3 nucleotides: TGTGCCAGCACCTCAGGGCCCGGAGGCTACACCTTC.

CDR3 in DNA: TGTGCCAGCTCCCAGCAGACGAACACCGGGGAGCTGTTTTTT. Residues: CASSQQTNTGELFF. The V and J genes are TRBV9 and TRBJ2-2; D is undetermined. Germline assignment: CDR1 SGDLS and CDR2 YYNGEE. The CDR3 runs to 14 residues. Trimming shortened V by 7 bases and J by 0 bases, and 10 bases separated the two germline ends.

This rearrangement joins TRBV27 to TRBJ1-5; D remains ambiguous. Germline CDR1 and CDR2: MNHEY and SMNVEV (reference sequence). The CDR3 sequence is 12 residues long. Trimming removed 3 bases from V and 9 bases from J, with 9 bases in between. The CDR3 sequence is CASSFPLGPQHF. CDR3 coding DNA: TGTGCCAGCAGTTTTCCTCTTGGGCCCCAGCATTTT.

This chain joins TRBV10-1 and TRBJ2-7; D unresolved. Germline V gene sequence: CDR1 WNHNN, CDR2 SYGVQD (reference sequence). V gave up 0 bases and J gave up 7 bases, with 13 bases separating them. This CDR3 is 14 amino acids long. CDR3 bases: TGCGCCAGCAGTGAGTCGTTAGCACCGTCGGAGCAGTACTTC. Encoded protein: CASSESLAPSEQYF.

The chain employs TRBV6-6 and TRBJ1-4; no reliable D call. The CDR3 is made up of 14 amino acids. Germline V gene data show CDR1 as MNHNY and CDR2 as SVGAGI (reference sequence). The germline V and J ends were trimmed by 5 bases and 2 bases, with 9 bases remaining between them. The CDR3 loop is CASSHRVTNEKLFF. The DNA for the CDR3 is TGTGCCAGCAGTCACCGGGTTACTAATGAAAAACTGTTTTTT.

This rearrangement joins TRBV5-4 to TRBJ2-5; 7 bases match TRBD2. V trimming: 5 bases; J trimming: 6 bases; junction bases outside the gene matches: 10. There are 14 residues in the CDR3. Germline lookup yields CDR1 SGHNT and CDR2 YYREEE (reference sequence). This CDR3 reads CASRTRGGRKTQYF. The CDR3 bases are TGTGCCAGCAGGACAAGGGGCGGGAGAAAGACCCAGTACTTC.

This chain uses TRBV28 with TRBJ2-7; maybe TRBD2 (5 bases). The germline V and J ends were trimmed by 5 bases and 2 bases, with 10 bases remaining between them. This CDR3 has 13 residues. CDR1 and CDR2 (germline): MDHEN, SYDVKM. The CDR3 sequence is CASSLGLPYEQYF. The CDR3 DNA follows: TGTGCCAGCAGTCTAGGACTGCCCTACGAGCAGTACTTC.

This rearrangement joins TRBV19 to TRBJ2-5; D is unclear. V lost 1 base, J lost 5 bases, and 8 bases lay in between. Germline CDR1 and CDR2: LNHDA and SQIVND (reference sequence). The CDR3 covers 13 residues. CDR3 loop: CASSIVVGETQYF. The CDR3 nucleotides read TGTGCCAGTAGTATAGTAGTCGGGGAGACCCAGTACTTC.

The genes are TRBV5-1 and TRBJ2-7, with 8 nucleotides matching TRBD1. Germline V gives CDR1 SGHRS, CDR2 YFSETQ. The CDR3 spans 14 residues. V was pared by 3 bases and J by 3 bases, with 5 bases of the junction left unmatched. The CDR3 sequence: CASSSGQALYEQYF. Here the CDR3 DNA reads TGCGCCAGCAGCTCGGGACAGGCTCTCTACGAGCAGTACTTC. Based on the CDR3 plus reference TRBV5-1 and TRBJ2-7, the full variable domain is KAGVTQTPRYLIKTRGQQVTLSCSPISGHRSVSWYQQTPGQGLQFLFEYFSETQRNKGNFPGRFSGRQFSNSRSEMNVSTLELGDSALYLCASSSGQALYEQYFGPGTRLTVT.

As concerns this clone: The sample holds other DNA sequences that translate to the same CDR3. V is TRBV27 and J is TRBJ2-1; maybe TRBD2 (5 bases). Between the trimmed V and J ends, which lost 2 bases and 5 bases, there was a span of 7 bases. The CDR3 is 13 residues long. Germline V gene sequence: CDR1 MNHEY, CDR2 SMNVEV (reference sequence). The CDR3 sequence is CASSLGLDNEQFF. In DNA, the CDR3 is TGTGCCAGCAGTTTAGGACTTGACAATGAGCAGTTCTTC.

The chain recombines TRBV6-5 with TRBJ1-2; no definite D call. V gave up 3 bases and J gave up 4 bases, with 12 bases separating them. Looked up from germline, CDR1 is MNHEY and CDR2 is SVGAGI. This CDR3 comprises 14 residues. The CDR3 sequence is CASSYLDMRYGYTF. The CDR3 DNA is TGTGCCAGCAGTTATCTAGACATGCGCTATGGCTACACCTTC.

The rearrangement links TRBV28 to TRBJ1-1; D is undetermined. Germline V gives CDR1 MDHEN, CDR2 SYDVKM. V was shortened by 3 bases and J by 1 base, with 9 bases between the two germline ends. The CDR3 loop spans 14 amino acids. The chain's CDR3 is CASSFGGRNTEAFF. For the CDR3, the DNA is TGTGCCAGCAGTTTCGGTGGTAGGAACACTGAAGCTTTCTTT.

The chain recombines TRBV30 with TRBJ2-7; TRBD2 agrees at 9 bases. This CDR3 has 15 residues. Germline trimming cut 3 bases from V and 3 bases from J; bases unmatched to any gene: 9. CDR1 GTSNPN and CDR2 SVGIG come from the germline V gene (reference sequence). CDR3 DNA: TGTGCCTGGAGGCCGACTAGCGGAATCCTCTACGAGCAGTACTTC. Amino acid sequence: CAWRPTSGILYEQYF. The whole variable domain, filled in from reference TRBV30 and TRBJ2-7, reads SQTIHQWPATLVQPVGSPLSLECTVEGTSNPNLYWYRQAAGRGLQLLFYSVGIGQISSEVPQNLSASRPQDRQFILSSKKLLLSDSGFYLCAWRPTSGILYEQYFGPGTRLTVT.

The chain recombines TRBV11-2 with TRBJ2-3; D call uncertain. The CDR3 is 16 amino acids. Trimming cost V 4 bases and J 5 bases, with 19 bases left between them. Germline CDR1 SGHAT, CDR2 FQNNGV. The CDR3 reads CASSSYSPLPLDTQYF. The CDR3 region has the DNA TGTGCCAGCAGCTCGTACAGCCCCCTACCCTTAGATACGCAGTATTTT.

The chain uses TRBV6-5 and TRBJ2-5, with 11 nucleotides matching TRBD2. The germline gives CDR1 MNHEY, CDR2 SVGAGI. With 4 bases clipped from V and 1 base from J, the junction kept 5 bases outside the gene matches. The length of the CDR3 is 16 residues. CDR3 sequence reads: CASSFQTSGTQETQYF. CDR3 bases: TGTGCCAGCAGTTTCCAGACTAGCGGGACCCAAGAGACCCAGTACTTC.

The chain couples TRBV7-8 to TRBJ2-7; TRBD2 is a possible D gene (5 bases). The CDR3 totals 14 residues. V lost 8 bases to trimming and J lost 1 base, with 15 bases between them. In germline, CDR1 is SGHVS, CDR2 FQNEAQ. The CDR3 DNA reads as TGTGCCAGCGCGGAATATGGAGGATCCTACGAGCAGTACTTC. Encoded protein: CASAEYGGSYEQYF.

CDR3 amino acids: CSVSGQAPYEQYF. The CDR3 DNA is TGCAGCGTCTCGGGACAGGCACCCTACGAGCAGTACTTC. The V and J genes are TRBV29-1 and TRBJ2-7, with 8 bases matching TRBD1. Looked up from germline, CDR1 is SQVTM and CDR2 is ANQGSEA. The CDR3 contains 13 residues. V lost 6 bases, J lost 2 bases, and 6 bases stayed unmatched.

The V call is TRBV9, the J call TRBJ2-1; the match to TRBD2 covers 8 bases. Germline V gives CDR1 SGDLS, CDR2 YYNGEE. The CDR3 is made up of 14 amino acids. V lost 4 bases to trimming and J lost 9 bases; unmatched junction nucleotides: 9. CDR3 sequence: CASSQAGLDFEQFF. The DNA for the CDR3 is TGTGCCAGCAGCCAAGCGGGACTAGACTTTGAGCAGTTCTTC.